This TCR beta chain was documented in a study of vaccination effects on CD4 cells after COVID-19. Overall study findings and caveats: After vaccination of healthy people, only 1 of 255 vaccine-induced clones cross-reacted with common cold coronaviruses.

V lost 3 bases and J 2 bases, leaving 10 bases between the germline ends. CDR1 is MDHEN, CDR2 SYDVKM, per germline. The CDR3 runs to 14 residues. ViraFEST used viral peptide pools to expand antigen-specific CD4+ T cells before sequencing. Following 10 days of culture, CD4+ T cells were isolated. Vaccine recipients lacked prior SARS-CoV-2 infection and had negative nucleocapsid antibodies. Each culture well received a few million PBMC. These cells were then cultured in IMDM with approximately 10 IU/ml IL-2 and 7.5 to 10 ug/ml peptides. Researchers swapped half the medium for IL-2 medium on both days 3 and 7. This table comes from immunoSEQ multiplex PCR, and its TCRdb copy is limited to in-frame clones, with some not included. Here the sample spans some 60,000 clones, 60% to 80% being singletons. With regard to this clone: The antigen remains unidentified.

The material sequenced was CD4+ T cells from PBMCs cultured with HCoV-NL63 spike peptides, taken before COVID-19 vaccination. The receptor was derived from a human donor who received a COVID-19 vaccine. The rearrangement links TRBV28 to TRBJ1-1, with D unclear. The CDR3, as DNA: TGTGCCAGCAGTTTGGTTAACAGAAACACTGAAGCTTTCTTT. Protein product: CASSLVNRNTEAFF.